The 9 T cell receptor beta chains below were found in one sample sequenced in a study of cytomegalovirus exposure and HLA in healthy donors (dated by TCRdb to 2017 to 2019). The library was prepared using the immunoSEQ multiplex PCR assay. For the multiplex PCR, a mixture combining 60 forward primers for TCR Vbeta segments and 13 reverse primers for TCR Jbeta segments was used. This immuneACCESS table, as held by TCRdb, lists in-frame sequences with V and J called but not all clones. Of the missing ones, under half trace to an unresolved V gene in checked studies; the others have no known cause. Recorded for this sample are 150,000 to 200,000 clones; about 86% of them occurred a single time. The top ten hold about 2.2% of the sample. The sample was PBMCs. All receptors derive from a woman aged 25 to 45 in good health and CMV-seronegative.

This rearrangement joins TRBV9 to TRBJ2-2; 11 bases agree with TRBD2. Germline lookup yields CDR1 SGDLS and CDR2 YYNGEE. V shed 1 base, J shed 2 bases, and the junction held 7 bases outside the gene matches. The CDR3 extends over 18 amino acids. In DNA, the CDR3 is TGTGCCAGCAGCGTAAAGGCTAGCGGGAGGACAAACACCGGGGAGCTGTTTTTT. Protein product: CASSVKASGRTNTGELFF.

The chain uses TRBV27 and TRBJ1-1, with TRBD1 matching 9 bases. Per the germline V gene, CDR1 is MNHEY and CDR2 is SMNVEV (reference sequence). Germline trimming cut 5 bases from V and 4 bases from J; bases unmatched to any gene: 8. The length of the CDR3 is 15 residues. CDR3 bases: TGTGCCAGCAGTCAGGAACAGGGGGCGAGCACTGAAGCTTTCTTT. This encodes CASSQEQGASTEAFF.

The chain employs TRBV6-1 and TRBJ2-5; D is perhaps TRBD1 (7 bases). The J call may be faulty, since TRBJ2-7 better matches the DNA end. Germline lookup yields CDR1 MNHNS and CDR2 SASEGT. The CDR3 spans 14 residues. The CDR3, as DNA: TGTGCCACGGGGGACAGTTTGAGCTCCTACGAGCAGTACTTC. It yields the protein CATGDSLSSYEQYF.

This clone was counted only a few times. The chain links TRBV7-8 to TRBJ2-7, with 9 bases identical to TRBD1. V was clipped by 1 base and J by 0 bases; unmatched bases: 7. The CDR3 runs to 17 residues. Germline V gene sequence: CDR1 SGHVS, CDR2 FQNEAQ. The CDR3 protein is CASSLVGQGSFSYEQYF. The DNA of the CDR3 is TGTGCCAGCAGCTTAGTCGGACAGGGGTCCTTCTCCTACGAGCAGTACTTC.

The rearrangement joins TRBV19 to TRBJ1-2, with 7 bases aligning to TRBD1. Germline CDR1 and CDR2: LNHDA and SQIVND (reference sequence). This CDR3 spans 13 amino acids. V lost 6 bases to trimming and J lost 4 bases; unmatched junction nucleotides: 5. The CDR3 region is CASSPQGFYGYTF. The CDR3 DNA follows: TGTGCCAGTAGCCCACAGGGGTTCTATGGCTACACCTTC.

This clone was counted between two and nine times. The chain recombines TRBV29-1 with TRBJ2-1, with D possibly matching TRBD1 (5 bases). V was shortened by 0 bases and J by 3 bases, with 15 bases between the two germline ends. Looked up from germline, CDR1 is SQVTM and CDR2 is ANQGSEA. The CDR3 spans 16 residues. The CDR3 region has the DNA TGCAGCGTTGAAGATCCGCAGGGCCATGACTACAATGAGCAGTTCTTC. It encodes CSVEDPQGHDYNEQFF.

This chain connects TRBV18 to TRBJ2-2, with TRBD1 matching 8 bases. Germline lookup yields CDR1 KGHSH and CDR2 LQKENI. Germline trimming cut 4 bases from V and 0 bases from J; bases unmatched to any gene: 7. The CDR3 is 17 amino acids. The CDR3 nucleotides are TGTGCCAGCTCACACCAAGGACAGGGCCCGAACACCGGGGAGCTGTTTTTT. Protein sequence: CASSHQGQGPNTGELFF.

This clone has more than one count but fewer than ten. In DNA form, the CDR3 reads TGCGCCAGCAGCCAAGCTTACAGAAGACAGGGTTCTGAAAAACTGTTTTTT. Its protein is CASSQAYRRQGSEKLFF. The V gene is TRBV4-3, the J gene TRBJ1-4, with 7 bases aligning to TRBD1. The CDR3 contains 17 residues. The ends lost 1 base at V and 7 bases at J; junction bases unmatched: 12. CDR1 is LGHNA and CDR2 is YSLEER in the germline V gene.

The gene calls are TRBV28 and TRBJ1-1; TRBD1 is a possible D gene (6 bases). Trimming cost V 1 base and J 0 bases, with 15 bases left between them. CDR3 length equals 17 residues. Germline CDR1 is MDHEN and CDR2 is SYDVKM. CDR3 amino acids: CASSLLTGASMNTEAFF. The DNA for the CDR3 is TGTGCCAGCAGTTTATTGACAGGCGCCTCCATGAACACTGAAGCTTTCTTT.